These 8 T cell receptor beta chains share one sample of origin, sequenced in a study of technical replicates of blood from a handful of donors. Only in-frame clones appear in the TCRdb table, and some are missing; sequencing was by immunoSEQ multiplex PCR. The sample lists approximately 75,000 clones; approximately 97% were seen once. Sequenced sample: T cells isolated from PBMCs. Every receptor here comes from a human donor in good health.

The chain recombines TRBV6-5 with TRBJ2-1, with a tentative D call TRBD1 (5 bases). From germline, CDR1 is MNHEY and CDR2 SVGAGI. The V end was cut by 7 bases, the J end by 3 bases, with 10 bases between. The CDR3 spans 13 residues. CDR3 loop: CASTPDSYNEQFF. The CDR3 DNA sequence: TGTGCCAGCACCCCCGACAGCTACAATGAGCAGTTCTTC.

The gene calls are TRBV6-6 and TRBJ2-5; no definite D call. This CDR3 comprises 14 residues. Germline V CDR1 and CDR2: MNHNY, SVGAGI (reference sequence). The V and J ends lost 2 bases and 2 bases respectively, with 9 bases between them. CDR3 sequence: CASSYAEGQETQYF. The CDR3 nucleotides are TGTGCCAGCAGTTACGCGGAAGGACAAGAGACCCAGTACTTC.

This rearrangement joins TRBV2 to TRBJ2-3; 8 bases align to TRBD1. Germline V lookup: CDR1 SNHLY, CDR2 FYNNEI. This CDR3 region has 17 residues. Unmatched junction bases numbered 11, after V lost 6 bases and J lost 0 bases. The CDR3 spells CASSTNFGQGSTDTQYF. CDR3 DNA sequence: TGTGCCAGCAGCACCAACTTTGGACAGGGAAGCACAGATACGCAGTATTTT.

The CDR3 region has the DNA TGTGCCAGCAGCAAAGAAGTAGGGGGACAGCCCCCCTATGGCTACACCTTC. Its protein is CASSKEVGGQPPYGYTF. The V gene is TRBV21-1, the J gene TRBJ1-2; the table's TRBD1 call for D was not verified on the DNA. TRBV21-1 represents a pseudogene. The CDR3 has 17 residues.

The chain carries TRBV5-6 and TRBJ2-4, with 8 bases aligning to TRBD1. The J segment lost 8 bases and the V segment lost 1 base, leaving 2 bases of the junction unmatched. The germline V gene encodes CDR1 SGHDT and CDR2 YYEEEE. CDR3 length: 13 residues. CDR3 sequence: CASSLKGQDIQYF. Written as DNA, the CDR3 is TGTGCCAGCAGCTTGAAGGGACAGGACATTCAGTACTTC.

The chain employs TRBV27 and TRBJ2-3; TRBD1 aligns across 8 bases. CDR1 is MNHEY and CDR2 is SMNVEV in the germline V gene (reference sequence). The CDR3 has 13 residues. Unmatched junction bases numbered 4, after V lost 8 bases and J lost 3 bases. The DNA for the CDR3 is TGTGCCAGCCGGACAGGGCGGACAGATACGCAGTATTTT. It yields the protein CASRTGRTDTQYF.

The chain uses TRBV7-9 and TRBJ2-7; 7 bases map to TRBD1. Unmatched junction bases numbered 2, after V lost 6 bases and J lost 3 bases. The length of the CDR3 is 12 residues. In germline, CDR1 is SEHNR, CDR2 FQNEAQ (reference sequence). The CDR3, as DNA: TGTGCCAGCAGTGGGGACAGCTACGAGCAGTACTTC. Protein: CASSGDSYEQYF.

In this sample, this clone turned up once. The chain employs TRBV29-1 and TRBJ2-6, with unresolved D. The V and J ends lost 3 bases and 2 bases respectively, with 5 bases between them. Germline lookup yields CDR1 SQVTM and CDR2 ANQGSEA. This CDR3 has 13 amino acids. CDR3 residues: CSVEGPGANVLTF. CDR3 DNA sequence: TGCAGCGTTGAGGGCCCTGGGGCCAACGTCCTGACTTTC.